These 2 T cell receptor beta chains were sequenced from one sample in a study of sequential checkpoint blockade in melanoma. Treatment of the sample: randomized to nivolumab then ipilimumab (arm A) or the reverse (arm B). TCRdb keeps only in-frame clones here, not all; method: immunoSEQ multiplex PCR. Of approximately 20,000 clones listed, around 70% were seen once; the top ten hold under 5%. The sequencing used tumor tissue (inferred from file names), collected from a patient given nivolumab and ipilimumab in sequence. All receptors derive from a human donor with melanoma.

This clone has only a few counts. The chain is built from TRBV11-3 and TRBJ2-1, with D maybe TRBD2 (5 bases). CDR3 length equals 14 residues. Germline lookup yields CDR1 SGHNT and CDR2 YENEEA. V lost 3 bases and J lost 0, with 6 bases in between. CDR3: CASSLGSSYNEQFF. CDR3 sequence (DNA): TGTGCCAGCAGCTTGGGGAGCTCCTACAATGAGCAGTTCTTC. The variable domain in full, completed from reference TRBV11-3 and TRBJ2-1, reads EAGVVQSPRYKIIEKKQPVAFWCNPISGHNTLYWYLQNLGQGPELLIRYENEEAVDDSQLPKDRFSAERLKGVDSTLKIQPAELGDSAVYLCASSLGSSYNEQFFGPGTRLTVL.

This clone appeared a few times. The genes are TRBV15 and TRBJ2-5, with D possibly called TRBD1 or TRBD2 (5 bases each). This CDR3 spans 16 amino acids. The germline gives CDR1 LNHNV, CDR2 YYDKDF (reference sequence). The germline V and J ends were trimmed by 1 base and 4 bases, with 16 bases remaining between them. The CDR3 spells CATSRGLQGARETQYF. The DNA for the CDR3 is TGTGCCACCAGCAGAGGTCTCCAGGGAGCTAGAGAGACCCAGTACTTC.